Listed here are 16 T cell receptor beta chains from one sample, sequenced in a study of blood T cell repertoires in COVID-19. Data came from immunoSEQ multiplex PCR; TCRdb stores just in-frame clones and leaves some out. In the table there are about 370,000 clones, 87% of which are singletons. Sequenced input: peripheral blood. The source of these receptors is a woman aged 25 to 45 with COVID-19, enrolled during active disease.

This rearrangement joins TRBV7-9 to TRBJ1-2, with a possible D match to TRBD1 (5 bases). The germline CDR1 and CDR2 sequences are SEHNR and FQNEAQ (reference sequence). The V gene lost 6 bases and the J gene lost 2 bases, with 16 bases spanning the gap. CDR3 length: 15 residues. Written as DNA, the CDR3 is TGTGCCAGCAGTATGCAGGGAGGTGCGAACTATGGCTACACCTTC. This codes for CASSMQGGANYGYTF.

The chain has TRBV6-5 and TRBJ1-4; 7 bases align to TRBD1. This CDR3 has 14 amino acids. The J segment lost 4 bases and the V segment lost 7 bases, leaving 6 bases of the junction unmatched. In germline, CDR1 is MNHEY, CDR2 SVGAGI. The CDR3 sequence is CASTSTGFNEKLFF. The CDR3 DNA reads TGTGCCAGCACTTCGACAGGGTTTAATGAAAAACTGTTTTTT.

The V call is TRBV7-6, the J call TRBJ2-2; TRBD2 matches at 12 bases. The germline gives CDR1 SGHVS, CDR2 FNYEAQ. The CDR3 loop spans 18 amino acids. V dropped 4 bases and J dropped 3; count of bases not matched to a gene: 9. CDR3 loop: CASSSLTSGSPDTGELFF. CDR3 nucleotides: TGTGCCAGCAGCTCCTTGACTAGCGGGAGCCCCGACACCGGGGAGCTGTTTTTT.

This chain links TRBV5-1 with TRBJ2-3; TRBD2 matches 13 bases. CDR3 size: 16 residues. V gave up 3 bases and J gave up 4 bases; unmatched junction bases: 5. Germline CDR1 and CDR2: SGHRS and YFSETQ. Written as DNA, the CDR3 is TGCGCCAGCAGCTCGGGACTAGCGGGAATTCCAGATACGCAGTATTTT. Its protein product is CASSSGLAGIPDTQYF.

This chain connects TRBV11-1 to TRBJ2-2, with TRBD1 identical over 8 bases. The CDR3 spans 15 residues. In germline, CDR1 is SGHAT, CDR2 FQDESV (reference sequence). Trimming at V came to 3 bases and at J to 4 bases, leaving 4 bases not matched to a gene. The chain's CDR3 is CASSFSGGSTGELFF. CDR3 in DNA: TGTGCCAGCAGCTTCTCAGGGGGCTCCACCGGGGAGCTGTTTTTT.

The J gene is TRBJ2-3, the V gene TRBV27; 12 nucleotides agree with TRBD2. Germline trimming cut 4 bases from V and 5 bases from J; bases unmatched to any gene: 7. Germline CDR1 MNHEY, CDR2 SMNVEV (reference sequence). The CDR3 is made up of 16 amino acids. Here the CDR3 reads CASSSPSGRGKDTQYF. CDR3 nucleotides: TGTGCCAGCAGTTCCCCTAGCGGGAGGGGCAAAGATACGCAGTATTTT.

The V call is TRBV2, the J call TRBJ2-1, with TRBD2 as a possible D gene (5 bases). Trimming removed 1 base from V and 0 bases from J, with 7 bases in between. The CDR3 sequence is 15 residues long. Germline CDR1 SNHLY, CDR2 FYNNEI. Here the CDR3 DNA reads TGTGCCAGCAGTGAAGACGGACTCTCCTACAATGAGCAGTTCTTC. The encoded protein is CASSEDGLSYNEQFF. Based on the CDR3 plus reference TRBV2 and TRBJ2-1, the full variable domain is EPEVTQTPSHQVTQMGQEVILRCVPISNHLYFYWYRQILGQKVEFLVSFYNNEISEKSEIFDDQFSVERPDGSNFTLKIRSTKLEDSAMYFCASSEDGLSYNEQFFGPGTRLTVL.

The table lists this clone with a few counts. The chain carries TRBV5-1 and TRBJ2-3, with a possible D match to TRBD1 (5 bases). The CDR3 loop spans 12 amino acids. V was cut by 0 bases and J by 6 bases, with 5 bases left in between. Germline V gives CDR1 SGHRS, CDR2 YFSETQ. CDR3 region: CASSLDRDTQYF. In DNA, the CDR3 is TGCGCCAGCAGCTTGGACAGGGATACGCAGTATTTT.

J is TRBJ1-6 and V is TRBV7-3, with D possibly being TRBD1 (6 bases). The CDR3 is 15 residues long. The V end lost 5 bases, the J end lost 7 bases, and 15 bases lay between the germline ends. CDR1 is SGHTA, CDR2 FQGTGA, per germline. CDR3 DNA sequence: TGTGCCAGCAGCCCCGAGACAGGCGGGAATTCACCCCTCCACTTT. This translates into CASSPETGGNSPLHF.

This clone was seen repeatedly, ten times or more. The chain employs TRBV2 and TRBJ2-3, with 10 nucleotides matching TRBD1. Germline assignment: CDR1 SNHLY and CDR2 FYNNEI. The CDR3 has 14 amino acids. The trim removed 7 bases at V and 6 bases at J, leaving 7 bases unmatched. This CDR3 is CASMPDRGSDTQYF. DNA of the CDR3: TGTGCCAGCATGCCGGACAGGGGGTCTGATACGCAGTATTTT.

The chain links TRBV6-5 to TRBJ1-4; possible D gene TRBD1, 5 bases. Trimming removed 0 bases at V and 5 bases at J, with 10 bases between. The CDR3 is 15 amino acids. Germline assignment: CDR1 MNHEY and CDR2 SVGAGI. The CDR3 DNA sequence: TGTGCCAGCAGTTACTCCCCCGGGGGAAATGAAAAACTGTTTTTT. As protein: CASSYSPGGNEKLFF.

V is TRBV7-2 and J is TRBJ2-7; D unresolved. Germline V gene lookup returns CDR1 SGHTA and CDR2 FQGNSA. The CDR3 spans 14 residues. V lost 2 bases and J lost 0, with 8 bases in between. CDR3 nucleotide sequence: TGTGCCAGCAGCTTACAACCGAGCTCCTACGAGCAGTACTTC. Its translation: CASSLQPSSYEQYF.

The chain combines TRBV3-1 (or the pseudogene TRBV3-2) with TRBJ2-1; tentatively, D is TRBD2 (6 bases). This CDR3 is 18 amino acids long. Germline-derived CDR1 and CDR2 are LGHDT and YNNKEL (reference sequence). V dropped 4 bases and J dropped 4 bases, with 23 bases sitting between them. CDR3 nucleotides: TGTGCCAGCAGCCCTACTAAAGGACTACCTAAATCTTACAATGAGCAGTTCTTC. Encoded protein: CASSPTKGLPKSYNEQFF.

J is TRBJ2-7 and V is TRBV6-5, with a tentative D call TRBD1 (5 bases). Germline assignment: CDR1 MNHEY and CDR2 SVGAGI. The CDR3 totals 14 residues. V was cut by 6 bases and J by 6 bases, with 18 bases left in between. Written as DNA, the CDR3 is TGTGCCAGCAGATGGGATGGCAGGGTCGGCGAGCAGTACTTC. Amino acid sequence: CASRWDGRVGEQYF.

The J gene is TRBJ1-5, the V gene TRBV28; D is ambiguous. Trimming took off 8 bases at V and 7 bases at J, with 24 bases between the two ends. The CDR3 sequence is 16 residues long. The germline V gene has CDR1 MDHEN and CDR2 SYDVKM. CDR3 in DNA: TGTGCCAGCCTAGAGGCGGGGTGGGCTTTAAAACAGCCCCAGCATTTT. This codes for CASLEAGWALKQPQHF.

The V and J genes are TRBV10-3 and TRBJ2-7; unclear D gene. This CDR3 is 12 amino acids long. CDR1 and CDR2 (germline): ENHRY, SYGVKD. With 10 bases removed from V and 0 bases from J, the gap between germline ends came to 10 bases. CDR3 loop: CATSPSSYEQYF. For the CDR3, the DNA is TGTGCCACTTCACCGAGCTCCTACGAGCAGTACTTC.